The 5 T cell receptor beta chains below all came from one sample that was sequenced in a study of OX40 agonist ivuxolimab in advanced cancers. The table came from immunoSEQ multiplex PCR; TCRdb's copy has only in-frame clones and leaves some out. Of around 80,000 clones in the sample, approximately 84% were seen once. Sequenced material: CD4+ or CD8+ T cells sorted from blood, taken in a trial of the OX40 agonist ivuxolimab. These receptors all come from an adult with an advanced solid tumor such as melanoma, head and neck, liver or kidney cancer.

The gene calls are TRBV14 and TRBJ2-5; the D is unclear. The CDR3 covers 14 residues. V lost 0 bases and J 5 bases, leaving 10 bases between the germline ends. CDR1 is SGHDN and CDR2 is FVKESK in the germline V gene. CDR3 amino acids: CASSQEFARETQYF. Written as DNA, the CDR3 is TGTGCCAGCAGCCAAGAGTTCGCTCGGGAGACCCAGTACTTC. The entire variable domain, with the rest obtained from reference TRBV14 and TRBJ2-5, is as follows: EAGVTQFPSHSVIEKGQTVTLRCDPISGHDNLYWYRRVMGKEIKFLLHFVKESKQDESGMPNNRFLAERTGGTYSTLKVQPAELEDSGVYFCASSQEFARETQYFGPGTRLLVL.

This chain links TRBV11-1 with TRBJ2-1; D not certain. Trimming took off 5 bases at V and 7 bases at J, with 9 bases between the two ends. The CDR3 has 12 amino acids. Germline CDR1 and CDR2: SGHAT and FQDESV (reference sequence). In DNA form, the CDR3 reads TGTGCCAGCAGCCCCCAAGGGAATGAGCAGTTCTTC. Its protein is CASSPQGNEQFF.

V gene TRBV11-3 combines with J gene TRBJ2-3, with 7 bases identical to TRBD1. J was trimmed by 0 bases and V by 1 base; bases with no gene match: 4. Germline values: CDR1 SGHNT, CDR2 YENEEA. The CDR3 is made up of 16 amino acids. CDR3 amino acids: CASSLAQGLSTDTQYF. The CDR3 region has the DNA TGTGCCAGCAGCTTAGCACAGGGGCTGAGCACAGATACGCAGTATTTT.

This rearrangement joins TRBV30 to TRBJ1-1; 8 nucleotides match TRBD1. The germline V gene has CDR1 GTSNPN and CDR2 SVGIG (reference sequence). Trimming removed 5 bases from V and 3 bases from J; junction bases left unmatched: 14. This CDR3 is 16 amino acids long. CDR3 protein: CAWVDRGDFLDTEAFF. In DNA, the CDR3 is TGTGCCTGGGTAGACAGGGGAGATTTCTTGGACACTGAAGCTTTCTTT. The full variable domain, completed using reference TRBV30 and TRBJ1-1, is SQTIHQWPATLVQPVGSPLSLECTVEGTSNPNLYWYRQAAGRGLQLLFYSVGIGQISSEVPQNLSASRPQDRQFILSSKKLLLSDSGFYLCAWVDRGDFLDTEAFFGQGTRLTVV.

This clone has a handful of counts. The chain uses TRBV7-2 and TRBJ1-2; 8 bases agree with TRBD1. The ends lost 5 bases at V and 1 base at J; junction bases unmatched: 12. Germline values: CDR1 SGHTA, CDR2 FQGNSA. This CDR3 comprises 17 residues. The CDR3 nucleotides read TGTGCCAGCAGCCACCCCGGGACAGGCTCCCTTAACTATGGCTACACCTTC. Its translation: CASSHPGTGSLNYGYTF.